The present TCR beta chain was sequenced within a study of glioma-infiltrating T cells. Using RNA template, CDR3s of TCR alpha and beta were amplified with iRepertoire arm-PCR. TCRdb called the multiplex PCR reads again in MiXCR, with one record for every CDR3 protein. This table holds 150,000 to 200,000 distinct CDR3 sequences, approximately 40% found once. This clonotype is a singleton in its sample. The TCR sequence derives from a human donor with low-grade glioma or glioblastoma, undergoing nonglioma brain surgery, or in good health (not recorded which). The sample comprised glioma tissue, nonneoplastic brain tissue, or PBMCs (not recorded which).

CDR3 nucleotides: TGCAGTGCGCCGGGGCGTCAAACTTTATATGAGCAGTTCTTC. It translates to CSAPGRQTLYEQFF. This rearrangement joins TRBV20-1 to TRBJ2-1; D may match TRBD1 or TRBD2 (5 bases each). V lost 6 bases and J lost 8, with 20 bases in between. The germline CDR1 and CDR2 sequences are DFQATT and SNEGSKA (reference sequence). This CDR3 comprises 14 residues.